This TCR beta chain was profiled in a study of PD-1 blockade in classical Hodgkin lymphoma (dated by TCRdb to the early 2020s). The study in broad terms: Nivolumab dosing was 3 mg/kg intravenously every 2 weeks, continuing until either disease progression or unacceptable toxicity. The study used TCR beta sequencing and CyTOF to define a peripheral blood immune signature of response to PD-1 blockade in classical Hodgkin lymphoma. Overall results and qualifications from the work: The study was limited to a single clinical trial cohort, and causes of repertoire differences, possibly disease activity or prior therapy, remained undefined. Lower diversity was seen in patients whose nivolumab began less than 1 year after ASCT, and these patients were left out of later analyses so that immune reconstitution would not confound the results. Trial patients with a complete response had baseline diversity similar to that of newly diagnosed patients, while partial responders and progressors had significantly lower diversity. Baseline TCR diversity was reported as lower in newly diagnosed patients than in healthy donors, and lower still in relapsed/refractory patients. A significant rise by C4D1 was seen in CD4+ but not CD8+ TCR diversity (p=0.0027 vs p=0.16), with the rise being most apparent in complete responders (p=0.02).

Comment on this clone: Its binding antigen is unknown. Qualities for individual bases were not recorded, and no much larger clone is one base off.

Genomic DNA was isolated using the Qiagen DNeasy kit from unsorted PBMCs as well as from negatively selected CD4+ and CD8+ fractions. TCR beta CDR3 regions were subjected to amplification by immunoSEQ multiplex PCR with primers that anneal to V and J segments. A synthetic immune receptor repertoire was used to minimize amplification bias, and any residual bias was removed computationally once sequencing was done. The paper's data handling went like this. Repertoire diversity was quantified as the Shannon entropy index using custom Python scripts. The unsorted, CD4+ and CD8+ repertoires were each analyzed separately, with the exception of combined analyses, where CD4+ and CD8+ sequences were merged in silico. Clonal expansion was defined as at least a 2-fold frequency increase after treatment relative to C1D1, with a pseudocount of 0.5 for undetected baseline clones. Singleton clones were defined as clones with 0 or 1 copy at C1D1, and non-singleton clones were defined as clones with 2 or more copies. By matching protein sequences in sorted samples from the same patient, clones expanded in unsorted samples were annotated as CD4+, CD8+ or unknown. Wilcoxon tests on paired samples were used to test changes in diversity from C1D1 to C4D1. In TCRdb, the immuneACCESS table is reduced to in-frame sequences with V and J assigned. These tables do not hold every clone; where another copy was compared, an unresolved V gene accounts for under half, and the others remain unexplained. From that table come the V and J calls and clone size; the DNA was used to work out D and trimming. The sample table lists more than 95,000 clones, approximately 89% of them with a count of one. The top ten hold 15% to 20% of the sample.

The junction shows trimming of 3 bases on V and 6 bases on J, plus 15 bases between the germline ends. CDR1 and CDR2 were assigned from the germline V gene (reference sequence) as LNHDA and SQIVND. There are 14 amino acids in the CDR3, from cysteine to phenylalanine inclusive. Solely the CDR3 DNA is kept, with 42 bases framed from the first base. In the paper's terms, the time point label means: cycle 4 day 1 (C4D1), after more than 5 weeks of nivolumab. Every trial patient had relapsed following autologous stem cell transplantation, and prior brentuximab vedotin exposure was what differed among cohorts A, B and C. A total of 56 patients with relapsed/refractory classical Hodgkin lymphoma made up the trial cohort, and each patient's best overall response was complete response, partial response or progressive disease. In the multi-cohort phase II CheckMate 205 trial, trial patients received single-agent nivolumab. An independent review committee assessed best overall response using the 2007 International Working Group response criteria. Trial PBMCs were obtained immediately prior to nivolumab initiation (C1D1) and on therapy at cycle 2 day 1 and cycle 4 day 1. Peripheral blood was collected in 8 mL Vacutainer Cell Preparation Tubes, from which PBMCs were isolated by centrifugation and then cryopreserved.

The chain is made from TRBV19 and TRBJ2-7, with the D gene not clear enough to name. The sequence was obtained from a human donor with classical Hodgkin lymphoma. The sequencing here drew on peripheral blood mononuclear cells (PBMCs), taken before the fourth cycle of nivolumab. This receptor has the CDR3 CASSIMVSPSEQYF. The DNA sequence is TGTGCCAGTAGTATTATGGTATCCCCCTCCGAGCAGTACTTC.